This T cell receptor beta chain comes out of a study of OX40 agonist ivuxolimab in advanced cancers. On the study more broadly: Participants averaged around 60 years of age (range about 23 to 80) and were around 83% male. Therapy given before enrollment (anti-PD-1, anti-PD-L1 or anti-CTLA-4) was allowed, and under 45% had some. In three patients, partial responses were observed, one with hepatocellular carcinoma and two with cutaneous melanoma. Study findings and constraints: Certain nonresponding patients likewise had low normalized T-cell clonal expansion.

By share, this clone ranks as medium-sized. Antigen unknown. This CDR3 spans 19 amino acids. Unmatched junction bases numbered 14, after V lost 4 bases and J lost 2 bases. From germline, CDR1 is SGHNT and CDR2 YENEEA. The table came from immunoSEQ multiplex PCR; TCRdb's copy has only in-frame clones and leaves some out. Of tens of thousands of clones in the sample, about 80% were seen once. Specimen: CD4+ or CD8+ T cells sorted from blood, collected in a trial of the OX40 agonist ivuxolimab. This receptor was obtained from an adult with an advanced solid tumor such as melanoma, head and neck, liver or kidney cancer. The rearrangement uses TRBV11-3 and TRBJ2-1; 10 bases are a match to TRBD2. DNA for the CDR3: TGTGCCAGCAGCTCCCGTCCGACTAGCGGGTTTGCAACCTACAATGAGCAGTTCTTC. As protein: CASSSRPTSGFATYNEQFF.